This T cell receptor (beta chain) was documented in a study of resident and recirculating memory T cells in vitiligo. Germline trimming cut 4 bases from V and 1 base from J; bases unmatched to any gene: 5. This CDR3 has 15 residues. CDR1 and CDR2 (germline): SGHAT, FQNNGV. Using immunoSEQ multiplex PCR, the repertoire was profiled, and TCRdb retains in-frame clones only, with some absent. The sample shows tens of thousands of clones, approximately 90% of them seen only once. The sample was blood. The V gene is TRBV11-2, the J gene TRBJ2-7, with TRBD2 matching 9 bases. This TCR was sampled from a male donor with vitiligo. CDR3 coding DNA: TGTGCCAGCAGCTCCCTAGCGGGATCATCCTACGAGCAGTACTTC. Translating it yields CASSSLAGSSYEQYF.